What follows are 23 T cell receptor beta chains derived from one specimen sequenced in a study of radiation and T cells in renal cell carcinoma. Using immunoSEQ multiplex PCR, the repertoire was profiled, and TCRdb retains in-frame clones only, with some absent. Here the sample spans 100,000 to 150,000 clones, around 89% being singletons. Time point: blood 2 weeks post-SBRT. Treatment indicated: 15 Gy SBRT to primary tumor, nephrectomy 4 weeks later. The source was blood, collected from a patient whose treatment included radiotherapy and nephrectomy. These receptors were collected from a woman in her sixties or seventies with renal cell carcinoma.

This rearrangement joins TRBV7-9 to TRBJ2-1; 9 bases align to TRBD1. Germline CDR1 is SEHNR and CDR2 is FQNEAQ (reference sequence). The J segment lost 4 bases and the V segment lost 6 bases, leaving 7 bases of the junction unmatched. CDR3 length: 15 amino acids. DNA for the CDR3: TGTGCCAGCAGATATCCGGGACAGGGTTACAATGAGCAGTTCTTC. This translates into CASRYPGQGYNEQFF.

A few counts support this clone. The chain has TRBV9 and TRBJ1-5; maybe TRBD1 (6 bases). The CDR3 length is 19 residues. The germline gives CDR1 SGDLS, CDR2 YYNGEE. Trimming pared 3 bases from V and 2 bases from J, leaving 24 bases between. The CDR3 DNA reads as TGTGCCAGCAGCGGTCCCGGGGGGCTCAGGGTTAGGGGCAATCAGCCCCAGCATTTT. Its translation: CASSGPGGLRVRGNQPQHF.

This rearrangement joins TRBV29-1 to TRBJ1-2; 7 bases agree with TRBD1. The trim removed 5 bases at V and 8 bases at J, leaving 5 bases unmatched. CDR3 length: 11 residues. In germline, CDR1 is SQVTM, CDR2 ANQGSEA. CDR3 amino acids: CSVLTGLGYTF. CDR3 sequence (DNA): TGCAGCGTTCTGACAGGGCTCGGCTACACCTTC. Based on the CDR3 plus reference TRBV29-1 and TRBJ1-2, the full variable domain is SAVISQKPSRDICQRGTSLTIQCQVDSQVTMMFWYRQQPGQSLTLIATANQGSEATYESGFVIDKFPISRPNLTFSTLTVSNMSPEDSSIYLCSVLTGLGYTFGSGTRLTVV.

The chain uses TRBV7-9 and TRBJ2-1; unclear D gene. The CDR3 sequence is 13 residues long. Germline V gene lookup returns CDR1 SEHNR and CDR2 FQNEAQ (reference sequence). Trimming left V 0 bases short and J 7 bases short, with 7 bases between. CDR3 DNA: TGTGCCAGCAGCTTAGCGAGTGGGAATGAGCAGTTCTTC. It translates to CASSLASGNEQFF.

The V and J genes are TRBV25-1 and TRBJ2-1; D gene uncertain. CDR3 length: 16 amino acids. CDR1 and CDR2 (germline): MGHDK, SYGVNS. Trimming cost V 1 base and J 0 bases, with 10 bases left between them. This CDR3 is CASSEWSGSSYNEQFF. CDR3 DNA: TGTGCCAGCAGTGAATGGTCCGGAAGCTCCTACAATGAGCAGTTCTTC.

The chain couples TRBV11-2 to TRBJ2-2; perhaps TRBD2 as D (6 bases). CDR3 length equals 19 residues. Per germline, CDR1 SGHAT and CDR2 FQNNGV. Trimming took 5 bases from V and 0 from J, leaving 22 bases between them. CDR3 in amino acids: CASSLGRGTGRANTGELFF. CDR3 DNA: TGTGCCAGCAGCCTAGGGCGGGGAACAGGTCGGGCGAACACCGGGGAGCTGTTTTTT.

This clone appeared a few times. V gene TRBV4-2 combines with J gene TRBJ1-3; possibly TRBD1 for D (5 bases). The germline V and J ends were trimmed by 0 bases and 0 bases, with 24 bases remaining between them. This CDR3 is 21 amino acids long. Germline assignment: CDR1 LGHNA and CDR2 YNFKEQ. The CDR3 DNA reads as TGTGCCAGCAGCCAAGAGAAAAATGCGGCGGGCAGGGTGAGCTCTGGAAACACCATATATTTT. Encoded protein: CASSQEKNAAGRVSSGNTIYF.

This chain connects TRBV5-1 to TRBJ1-2, with 7 nucleotides matching TRBD1. Losses at the gene ends were 4 bases for V and 8 bases for J; bases not matched to a gene: 14. The V gene's germline CDR1 is SGHRS and CDR2 YFSETQ. The CDR3 spans 15 residues. The CDR3 here is CASSRTGQEKEGYTF. The CDR3, as DNA: TGCGCCAGCAGCCGGACAGGCCAGGAGAAGGAAGGCTACACCTTC.

This clone has just a few counts. This chain uses TRBV4-2 with TRBJ1-4; the D is unclear. The germline gives CDR1 LGHNA, CDR2 YNFKEQ. V lost 1 base to trimming and J lost 3 bases, with 0 bases between them. The CDR3 has 12 residues. DNA of the CDR3: TGTGCCAGCAGCCAAGCTAATGAAAAACTGTTTTTT. Translation gives CASSQANEKLFF.

As for this clone: One junction end does not reproduce the germline sequence, and a read error may be involved. The chain has TRBV7-7 and TRBJ2-7, with TRBD1 matching 9 bases. This CDR3 has 13 residues. CDR1 and CDR2 from the germline V gene are SSHAT and FNYEAQ (reference sequence). The CDR3 sequence: CASSLDRGYEQYF. DNA of the CDR3: TGTGCTAGCAGCCTAGACAGGGGGTACGAGCAGTACTTC.

The V call is TRBV11-3, the J call TRBJ2-7; the match to TRBD2 covers 9 bases. The V and J ends lost 1 base and 1 base, in that order; junction bases with no gene match: 5. The CDR3 runs to 16 residues. Germline loops: CDR1 SGHNT, CDR2 YENEEA. In DNA form, the CDR3 reads TGTGCCAGCAGCTTAGTAGGGACTAGCATTTCCTACGAGCAGTACTTC. It translates to CASSLVGTSISYEQYF.

The chain carries TRBV28 and TRBJ2-7, with D tentatively TRBD1 (6 bases). The V gene's germline CDR1 is MDHEN and CDR2 SYDVKM. CDR3 size: 14 residues. V was shortened by 7 bases and J by 1 base, with 14 bases between the two germline ends. CDR3 sequence reads: CASNLGQRSYEQYF. Here the CDR3 DNA reads TGTGCCAGCAACCTAGGACAGCGGTCCTACGAGCAGTACTTC.

This clone was counted once. V usage is TRBV10-3 and J usage is TRBJ1-2; D remains unclear. V dropped 6 bases and J dropped 5 bases, with 19 bases sitting between them. Per germline, CDR1 ENHRY and CDR2 SYGVKD. The CDR3 has 15 residues. CDR3 sequence: CAISPNSNSLYGYTF. The CDR3 DNA follows: TGTGCCATCAGCCCCAACAGCAACTCATTATATGGCTACACCTTC.

V usage is TRBV19 and J usage is TRBJ2-5; 9 bases are a match to TRBD2. This CDR3 contains 15 residues. CDR1 is LNHDA and CDR2 is SQIVND in the germline V gene (reference sequence). Losses at the gene ends were 7 bases for V and 3 bases for J; bases not matched to a gene: 9. The CDR3 spells CASTPGSGGKETQYF. CDR3 sequence (DNA): TGTGCCAGTACCCCTGGTAGCGGGGGAAAAGAGACCCAGTACTTC.

V is TRBV6-5 and J is TRBJ1-1; possibly TRBD1 for D (6 bases). This CDR3 is 15 amino acids long. Germline loops: CDR1 MNHEY, CDR2 SVGAGI. Between the trimmed V and J ends, which lost 5 bases and 1 base, there was a span of 14 bases. CDR3 bases: TGTGCCAGCAGTCCCCGACAGACAGGGAACACTGAAGCTTTCTTT. Encoded protein: CASSPRQTGNTEAFF.

V and J are TRBV7-3 and TRBJ2-1; 7 bases align to TRBD2. Germline V gene lookup returns CDR1 SGHTA and CDR2 FQGTGA. V was pared by 5 bases and J by 3 bases, with 16 bases of the junction left unmatched. The length of the CDR3 is 18 residues. The CDR3 DNA reads TGTGCCAGCAGCCCTACTCCGGGACTACAAACACGCTACAATGAGCAGTTCTTC. Its protein is CASSPTPGLQTRYNEQFF.

The gene calls are TRBV30 and TRBJ2-3; 9 positions match TRBD2. This CDR3 has 15 residues. Germline V lookup: CDR1 GTSNPN, CDR2 SVGIG (reference sequence). V shed 8 bases, J shed 2 bases, and the junction held 11 bases outside the gene matches. The CDR3 DNA follows: TGTGCCCTTAGAAGGGCGGGGGGGTTCACAGATACGCAGTATTTT. Translation gives CALRRAGGFTDTQYF.

V gene TRBV6-6 combines with J gene TRBJ2-7, with D uncertain. The CDR3 totals 15 residues. Germline V CDR1 and CDR2: MNHNY, SVGAGI (reference sequence). Trimming left V 0 bases short and J 5 bases short, with 14 bases between. The CDR3 DNA sequence: TGTGCCAGCAGTTACTCTGGGTCGGTCCCGAACGAGCAGTACTTC. Protein product: CASSYSGSVPNEQYF.

The V and J genes are TRBV5-1 and TRBJ2-5, with 8 bases that match TRBD1. This CDR3 is built from 17 residues. Trimming cost V 0 bases and J 3 bases; bases outside gene matches: 10. Germline CDR1 SGHRS, CDR2 YFSETQ. The DNA of the CDR3 is TGCGCCAGCAGCTTGGTGTTGGCAGGGGGCATCGAAGAGACCCAGTACTTC. This codes for CASSLVLAGGIEETQYF.

This chain links TRBV5-1 with TRBJ2-7; D may match TRBD1 or TRBD2 (5 bases each). With 4 bases removed from V and 1 base from J, the gap between germline ends came to 18 bases. CDR1 SGHRS and CDR2 YFSETQ come from the germline V gene. The length of the CDR3 is 16 residues. The CDR3 here is CASSRTSGTTSYEQYF. Here the CDR3 DNA reads TGCGCCAGCAGCCGGACGTCAGGGACGACTTCCTACGAGCAGTACTTC.

The sample holds one count of this clone. This chain links TRBV27 with TRBJ2-7; tentative D call: TRBD2 (5 bases). The CDR3 length is 12 residues. V lost 5 bases and J lost 7, with 12 bases in between. In germline, CDR1 is MNHEY, CDR2 SMNVEV (reference sequence). CDR3 nucleotide sequence: TGTGCCAGCAGTCACAAGTCGGGGGAGCAGTACTTC. Translation gives CASSHKSGEQYF.

The rearrangement joins TRBV27 to TRBJ2-3, with 7 positions matching TRBD2. Germline CDR1 is MNHEY and CDR2 is SMNVEV (reference sequence). The CDR3 is made up of 14 amino acids. V dropped 3 bases and J dropped 1; count of bases not matched to a gene: 1. The CDR3 bases are TGTGCCAGCAGTTTTGCGGGGGGCACAGATACGCAGTATTTT. Protein product: CASSFAGGTDTQYF.

The chain recombines TRBV4-3 with TRBJ1-1, with a tentative D call TRBD1 (5 bases). The CDR3 is 12 amino acids. CDR1 and CDR2 from the germline V gene are LGHNA and YSLEER. The V gene lost 4 bases and the J gene lost 8 bases, with 11 bases spanning the gap. The CDR3 DNA follows: TGCGCCAGCAGCCGGGGCGGGGCCGAAGCTTTCTTT. Protein: CASSRGGAEAFF.